This paragraph reports one TCR beta chain. Its cognate antigen is unknown. This sample is drawn from a study of cytomegalovirus exposure and HLA in healthy donors. Study-wide background: Of about 390 genotyped donors, about 80% grouped in the Caucasian-associated ancestry cluster. Whole-study findings and limits: The study flagged some 180 TCR beta chains as cytomegalovirus-associated.

Though probably carrying unrecorded immune exposures, donors were nominally healthy at sampling. Primers: 60 Vbeta forward and 13 Jbeta reverse. The protocol was immunoSEQ multiplex PCR, while the TCRdb copy is restricted to in-frame clones and leaves out a portion. The table shows about 140,000 clones, with approximately 82% occurring only once. The V gene's germline CDR1 is MNHEY and CDR2 SMNVEV (reference sequence). The CDR3 covers 20 residues. V dropped 1 base and J dropped 1 base, with 24 bases sitting between them. This clonotype was obtained from a woman between 35 and 50 years old in good health and CMV-seronegative. The chain combines TRBV27 with TRBJ2-3; D perhaps matches TRBD2 (7 bases). Sequenced material: PBMCs. CDR3 loop: CASSLLSAGEGGVGTDTQYF. CDR3 coding DNA: TGTGCCAGCAGTTTATTAAGCGCGGGAGAGGGGGGGGTGGGCACAGATACGCAGTATTTT.